Listed here is a single T cell receptor beta chain. The CDR3 is made up of 12 amino acids. The germline V gene has CDR1 LGHDT and CDR2 YNNKEL (reference sequence). With 7 bases clipped from V and 8 bases from J, the junction kept 7 bases outside the gene matches. The entry originates in a study of blood T cell repertoires in COVID-19. In the original processing: Quantification of nucleated cells was approximated via reference gene primer amplification. This table comes from immunoSEQ multiplex PCR, and its TCRdb copy is limited to in-frame clones, with some not included. For V, J and clone size, that table is used; D and trimming come from the DNA. Among about 160,000 clones listed, about 80% were seen once.

The chain uses TRBV3-1 (or the pseudogene TRBV3-2) and TRBJ1-1; 7 positions agree with TRBD1. Sequenced material: peripheral blood. The sequence came from a man in his sixties with acute or convalescent COVID-19. The CDR3 region has the DNA TGTGCCAGCAAACCTCCGGGACAGGAAGCTTTCTTT. It translates to CASKPPGQEAFF.